This T cell receptor (beta chain) was obtained from a study of blood T cell repertoires in COVID-19. As for the study in general: The United States, Italy and Spain were the sources of the acute and convalescent COVID-19 samples. T cells, B-cell-depleted T cells, or PBMCs provided the cDNA or gDNA that served as material.

Produced via immunoSEQ multiplex PCR; TCRdb's table is partial and in-frame only. The data show approximately 140,000 clones, 87% seen once. This CDR3 is built from 12 residues. Germline V gives CDR1 MNHEY, CDR2 SVGEGT. Between the trimmed V and J ends, which lost 4 bases and 3 bases, there was a span of 5 bases. The material sequenced was peripheral blood. The receptor was derived from a woman in her fifties or sixties with active or convalescent COVID-19. V gene TRBV6-2 or TRBV6-3 combines with J gene TRBJ2-3; D gene unclear. CDR3 DNA sequence: TGTGCCAGCAGTTCAGTGACAGATACGCAGTATTTT. It is translated as CASSSVTDTQYF.